This T cell receptor beta chain was recovered during a study of T cells after yellow fever vaccination. Synthesis of TCR cDNA relied on 5'RACE template switching, which attached a universal primer site and UMIs. TCRdb re-called the 5' RACE reads with MiXCR, one entry per CDR3 protein. The repertoire consists of 120,000 to 150,000 distinct CDR3 sequences, with 7.7% occurring once and the leading ten covering approximately 0.78%. This clonotype was recorded many times. The V end lost 5 bases, the J end lost 0 bases, and 11 bases lay between the germline ends. The length of the CDR3 is 14 residues. Germline CDR1 reads SGHVS; CDR2 reads FNYEAQ.

This TCR was sampled from a man aged 30 to 39 who received the YFV17D yellow fever vaccine. The rearrangement joins TRBV7-6 to TRBJ2-7, with a weak D call TRBD1 (6 bases). Sequencing used CD4+ T cells sorted from PBMCs, obtained 5 days after the yellow fever booster vaccination. CDR3 DNA: TGTGCCAGCAGCCCCAGGGACACCTCCTACGAGCAGTACTTC. It encodes CASSPRDTSYEQYF.